This TCR beta chain was captured in a study of sequential checkpoint blockade in melanoma. Treatment given: randomized to nivolumab then ipilimumab (arm A) or the reverse (arm B). DNA-damaging chemotherapy had not been given to any patient beforehand. Sorted cells were live CD3+CD8+, lacking CD19 and CD56, from PBMCs. TCRdb's copy holds only in-frame clones and misses some; the assay was immunoSEQ multiplex PCR. The sample yields about 12,000 clones, roughly 77% seen once. Trimming shortened V by 3 bases and J by 5 bases, and 13 bases separated the two germline ends. The CDR3 length is 15 residues. Germline V gene data show CDR1 as MNHEY and CDR2 as SMNVEV (reference sequence).

The sequenced sample was CD8+ T cells sorted from blood (inferred from file names), obtained from a patient given nivolumab and ipilimumab in sequence. The sequence came from a human donor with melanoma. The gene calls are TRBV27 and TRBJ1-4; D is unresolved. The CDR3 region is CASSFSSGVNEKLFF. In DNA, the CDR3 is TGTGCCAGCAGTTTCTCCTCCGGGGTAAATGAAAAACTGTTTTTT.